Sequencing of this T cell receptor (beta chain) was carried out in a study of T cell responses to AZD1222 COVID-19 vaccine. TCRdb's copy holds only in-frame clones and misses some; the assay was immunoSEQ multiplex PCR. The data hold over 70,000 clones, with 85% observed a single time. The CDR3 totals 14 residues. Germline V gene lookup returns CDR1 MNHEY and CDR2 SMNVEV (reference sequence). V was shortened by 5 bases and J by 9 bases, with 14 bases between the two germline ends. The clonotype was recovered from an adult in good health. The sequencing used peripheral blood, collected on day 0 of AZD1222 vaccination. The rearrangement links TRBV27 to TRBJ1-6; D call uncertain. The CDR3 region is CASSPDGERSPLHF. CDR3 in DNA: TGTGCCAGCAGTCCTGACGGGGAACGTTCACCCCTCCACTTT.